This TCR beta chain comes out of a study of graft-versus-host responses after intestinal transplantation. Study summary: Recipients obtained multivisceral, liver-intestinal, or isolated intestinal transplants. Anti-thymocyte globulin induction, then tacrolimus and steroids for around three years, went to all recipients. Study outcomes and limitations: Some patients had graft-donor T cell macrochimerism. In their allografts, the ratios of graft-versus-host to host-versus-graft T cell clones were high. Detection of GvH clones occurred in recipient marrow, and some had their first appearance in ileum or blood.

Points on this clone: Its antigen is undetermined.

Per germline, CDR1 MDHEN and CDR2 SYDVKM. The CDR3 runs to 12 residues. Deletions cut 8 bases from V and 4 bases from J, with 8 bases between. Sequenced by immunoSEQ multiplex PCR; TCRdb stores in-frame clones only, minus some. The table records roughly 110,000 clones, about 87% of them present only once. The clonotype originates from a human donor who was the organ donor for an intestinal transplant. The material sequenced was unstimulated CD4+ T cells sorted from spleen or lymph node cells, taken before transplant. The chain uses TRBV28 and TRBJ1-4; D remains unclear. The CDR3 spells CASGRINEKLFF. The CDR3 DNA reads TGTGCCAGCGGGCGAATTAATGAAAAACTGTTTTTT.